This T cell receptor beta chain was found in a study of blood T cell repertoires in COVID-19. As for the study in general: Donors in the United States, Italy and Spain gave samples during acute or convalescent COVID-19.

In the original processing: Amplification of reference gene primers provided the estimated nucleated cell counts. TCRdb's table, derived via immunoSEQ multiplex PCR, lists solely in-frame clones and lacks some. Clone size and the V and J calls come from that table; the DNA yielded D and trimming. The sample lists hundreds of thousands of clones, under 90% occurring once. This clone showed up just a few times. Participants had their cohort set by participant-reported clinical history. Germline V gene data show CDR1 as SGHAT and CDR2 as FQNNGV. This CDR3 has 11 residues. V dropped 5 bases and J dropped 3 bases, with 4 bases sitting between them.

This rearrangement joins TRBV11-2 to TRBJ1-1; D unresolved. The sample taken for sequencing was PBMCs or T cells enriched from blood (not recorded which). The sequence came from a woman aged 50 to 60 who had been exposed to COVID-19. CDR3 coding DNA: TGTGCCAGCAGCCGCGACACTGAAGCTTTCTTT. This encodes CASSRDTEAFF.